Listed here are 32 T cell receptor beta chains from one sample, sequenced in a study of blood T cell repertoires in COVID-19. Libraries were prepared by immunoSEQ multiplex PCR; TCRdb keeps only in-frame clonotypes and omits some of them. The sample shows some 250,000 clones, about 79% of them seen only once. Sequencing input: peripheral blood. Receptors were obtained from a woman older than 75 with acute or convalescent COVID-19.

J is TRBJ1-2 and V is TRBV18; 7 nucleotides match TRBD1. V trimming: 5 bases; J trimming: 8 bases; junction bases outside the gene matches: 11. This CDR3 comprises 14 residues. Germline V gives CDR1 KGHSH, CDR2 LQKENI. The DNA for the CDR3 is TGTGCCAGCTCATCTTCCTCAAACAGGGGAGGCTACACCTTC. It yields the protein CASSSSSNRGGYTF.

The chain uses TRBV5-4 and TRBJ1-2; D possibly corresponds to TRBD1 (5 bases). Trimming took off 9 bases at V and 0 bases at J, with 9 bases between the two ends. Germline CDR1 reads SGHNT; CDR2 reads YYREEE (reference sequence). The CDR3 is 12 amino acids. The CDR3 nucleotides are TGTGCCAAGACAGAAGCTAACTATGGCTACACCTTC. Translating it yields CAKTEANYGYTF.

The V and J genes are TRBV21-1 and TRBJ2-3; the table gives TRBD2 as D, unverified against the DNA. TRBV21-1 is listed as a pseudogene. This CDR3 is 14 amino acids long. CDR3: CASSKEVAGDTQYF. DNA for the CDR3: TGTGCCAGCAGCAAAGAAGTGGCGGGAGATACGCAGTATTTT.

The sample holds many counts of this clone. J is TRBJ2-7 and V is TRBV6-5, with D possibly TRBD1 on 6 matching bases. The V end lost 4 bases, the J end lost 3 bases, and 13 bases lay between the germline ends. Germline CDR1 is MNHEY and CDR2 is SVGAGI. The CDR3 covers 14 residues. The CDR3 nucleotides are TGTGCCAGCAGTTTCCACAGGGAAAGCTACGAGCAGTACTTC. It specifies CASSFHRESYEQYF.

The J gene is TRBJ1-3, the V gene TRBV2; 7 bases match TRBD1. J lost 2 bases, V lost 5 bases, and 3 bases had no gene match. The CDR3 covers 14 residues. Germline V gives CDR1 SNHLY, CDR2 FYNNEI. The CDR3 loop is CASSRTGAGNTIYF. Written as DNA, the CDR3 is TGTGCCAGCAGTAGAACAGGGGCTGGAAACACCATATATTTT.

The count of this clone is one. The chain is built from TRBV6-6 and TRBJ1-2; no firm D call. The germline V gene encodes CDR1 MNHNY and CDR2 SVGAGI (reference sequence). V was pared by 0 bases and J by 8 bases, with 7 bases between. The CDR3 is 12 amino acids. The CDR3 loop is CASSYSPGGYTF. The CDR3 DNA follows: TGTGCCAGCAGTTACTCCCCAGGAGGCTACACCTTC.

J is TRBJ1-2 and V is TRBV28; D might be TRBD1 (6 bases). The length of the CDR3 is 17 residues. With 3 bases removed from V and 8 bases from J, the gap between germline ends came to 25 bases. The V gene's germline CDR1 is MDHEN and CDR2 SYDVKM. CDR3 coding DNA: TGTGCCAGCAGTTTTGCTTCAGGGGTGGTCTCTATATGGGGCTACACCTTC. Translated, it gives CASSFASGVVSIWGYTF.

CDR3 bases: TGTGCAAGTCGTCGCCCGGGACATCCTGCCTACGAGCAGTACTTC. This gives the protein CASRRPGHPAYEQYF. The chain uses TRBV12-2 and TRBJ2-7; the DNA was not compared with TRBD1, the D call given in the table. TRBV12-2 is a documented pseudogene. This CDR3 spans 15 amino acids.

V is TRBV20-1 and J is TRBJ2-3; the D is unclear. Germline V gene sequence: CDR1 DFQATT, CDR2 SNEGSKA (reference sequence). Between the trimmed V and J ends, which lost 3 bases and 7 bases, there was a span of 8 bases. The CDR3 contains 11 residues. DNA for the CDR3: TGCAGTGCTAGGACTCGGAATACGCAGTATTTT. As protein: CSARTRNTQYF.

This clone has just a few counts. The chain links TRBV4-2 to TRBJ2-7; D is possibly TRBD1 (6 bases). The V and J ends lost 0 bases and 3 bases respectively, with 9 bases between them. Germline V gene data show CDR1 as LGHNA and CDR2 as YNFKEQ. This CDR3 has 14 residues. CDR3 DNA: TGTGCCAGCAGCCAAGATGGACAGTACTACGAGCAGTACTTC. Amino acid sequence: CASSQDGQYYEQYF.

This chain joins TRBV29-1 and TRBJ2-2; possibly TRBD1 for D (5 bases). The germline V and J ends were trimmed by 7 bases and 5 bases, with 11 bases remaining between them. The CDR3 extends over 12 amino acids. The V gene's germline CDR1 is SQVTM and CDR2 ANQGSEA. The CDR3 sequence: CSGGPGTGELFF. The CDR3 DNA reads TGCAGCGGTGGACCAGGGACCGGGGAGCTGTTTTTT.

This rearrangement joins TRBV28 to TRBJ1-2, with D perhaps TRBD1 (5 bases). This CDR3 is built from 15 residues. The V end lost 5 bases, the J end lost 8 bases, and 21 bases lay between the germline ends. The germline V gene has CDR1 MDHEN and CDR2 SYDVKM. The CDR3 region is CASSGPIRAEWGYTF. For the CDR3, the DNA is TGTGCCAGCAGTGGGCCTATCAGGGCGGAGTGGGGCTACACCTTC.

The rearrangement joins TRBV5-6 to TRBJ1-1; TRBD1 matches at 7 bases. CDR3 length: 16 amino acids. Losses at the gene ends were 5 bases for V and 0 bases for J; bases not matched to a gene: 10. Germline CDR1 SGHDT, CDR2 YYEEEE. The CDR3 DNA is TGTGCCAGCAGGAGGGGGCAGGGCCTCATGAACACTGAAGCTTTCTTT. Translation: CASRRGQGLMNTEAFF.

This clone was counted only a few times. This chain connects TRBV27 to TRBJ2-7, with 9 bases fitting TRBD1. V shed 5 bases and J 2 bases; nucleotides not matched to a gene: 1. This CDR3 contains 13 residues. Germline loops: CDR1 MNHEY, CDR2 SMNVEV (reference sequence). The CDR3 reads CASSRDRAYEQYF. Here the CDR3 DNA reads TGTGCCAGCAGTCGGGACAGGGCCTACGAGCAGTACTTC.

As DNA, the CDR3 is TGTGCCAGCAGCCCCGGAGAGGGGGTTACTAACTATGGCTACACCTTC. It is translated as CASSPGEGVTNYGYTF. The chain uses TRBV7-9 and TRBJ1-2; possibly TRBD1 for D (6 bases). Germline V gene lookup returns CDR1 SEHNR and CDR2 FQNEAQ (reference sequence). Trimming took 5 bases from V and 0 from J, leaving 16 bases between them. This CDR3 contains 16 residues.

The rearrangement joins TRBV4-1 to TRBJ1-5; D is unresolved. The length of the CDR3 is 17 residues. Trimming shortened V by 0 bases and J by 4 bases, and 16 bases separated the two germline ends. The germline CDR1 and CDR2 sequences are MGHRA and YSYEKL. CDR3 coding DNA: TGCGCCAGCAGCCAAGAACGGCTGGGTAGCACTAATCAGCCCCAGCATTTT. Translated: CASSQERLGSTNQPQHF.

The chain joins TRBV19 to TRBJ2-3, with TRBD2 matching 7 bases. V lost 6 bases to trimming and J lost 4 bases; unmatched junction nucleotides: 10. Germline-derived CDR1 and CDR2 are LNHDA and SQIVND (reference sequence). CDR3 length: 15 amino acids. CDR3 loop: CASSSWGGGADTQYF. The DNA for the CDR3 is TGTGCCAGTAGCTCGTGGGGGGGTGGCGCAGATACGCAGTATTTT. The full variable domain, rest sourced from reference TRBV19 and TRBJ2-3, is DGGITQSPKYLFRKEGQNVTLSCEQNLNHDAMYWYRQDPGQGLRLIYYSQIVNDFQKGDIAEGYSVSREKKESFPLTVTSAQKNPTAFYLCASSSWGGGADTQYFGPGTRLTVL.

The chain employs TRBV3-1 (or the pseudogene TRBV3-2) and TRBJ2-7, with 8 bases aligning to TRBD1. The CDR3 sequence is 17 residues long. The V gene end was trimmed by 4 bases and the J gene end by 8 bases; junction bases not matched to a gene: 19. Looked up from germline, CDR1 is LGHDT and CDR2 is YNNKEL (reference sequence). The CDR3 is CASSPQGQAGGRSKQYF. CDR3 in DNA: TGTGCCAGCAGCCCACAGGGACAGGCAGGGGGCAGGTCCAAGCAGTACTTC.

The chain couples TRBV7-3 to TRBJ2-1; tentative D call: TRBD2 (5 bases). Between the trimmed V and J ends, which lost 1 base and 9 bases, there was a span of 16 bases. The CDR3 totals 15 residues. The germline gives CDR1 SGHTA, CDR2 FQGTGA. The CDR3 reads CASSLRSGVVAEQFF. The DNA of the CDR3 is TGTGCCAGCAGCTTAAGGTCCGGGGTCGTAGCTGAGCAGTTCTTC.

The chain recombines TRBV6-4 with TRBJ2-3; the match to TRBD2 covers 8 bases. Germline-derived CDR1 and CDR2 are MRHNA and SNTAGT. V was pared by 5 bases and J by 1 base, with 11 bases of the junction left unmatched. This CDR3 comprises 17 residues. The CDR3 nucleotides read TGTGCCAGCAGTTCCCCCCCCCTACTAGCGGGCACAGATACGCAGTATTTT. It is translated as CASSSPPLLAGTDTQYF.

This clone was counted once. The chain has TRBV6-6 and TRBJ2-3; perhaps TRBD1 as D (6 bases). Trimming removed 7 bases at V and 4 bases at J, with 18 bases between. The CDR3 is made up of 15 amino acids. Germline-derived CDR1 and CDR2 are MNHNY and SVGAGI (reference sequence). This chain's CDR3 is CASTGDLRGADTQYF. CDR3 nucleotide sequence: TGTGCCAGCACCGGGGACCTCAGGGGAGCAGATACGCAGTATTTT.

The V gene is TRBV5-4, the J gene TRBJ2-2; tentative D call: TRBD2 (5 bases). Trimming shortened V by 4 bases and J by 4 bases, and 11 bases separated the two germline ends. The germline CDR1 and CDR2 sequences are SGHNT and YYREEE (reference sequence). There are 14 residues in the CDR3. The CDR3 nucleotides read TGTGCCAGCAGCGCCGGGGAGCCCACCGGGGAGCTGTTTTTT. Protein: CASSAGEPTGELFF.

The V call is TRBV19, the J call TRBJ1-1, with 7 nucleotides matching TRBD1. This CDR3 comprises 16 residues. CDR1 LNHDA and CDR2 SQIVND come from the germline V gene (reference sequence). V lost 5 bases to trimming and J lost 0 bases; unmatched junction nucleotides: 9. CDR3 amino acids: CASSPPAGGLNTEAFF. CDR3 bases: TGTGCCAGTAGTCCCCCGGCAGGGGGACTGAACACTGAAGCTTTCTTT.

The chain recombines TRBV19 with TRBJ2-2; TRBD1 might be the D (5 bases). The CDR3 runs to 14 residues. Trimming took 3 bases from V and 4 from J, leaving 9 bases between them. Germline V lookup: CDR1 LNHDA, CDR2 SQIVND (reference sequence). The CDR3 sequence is CASSIRGGTGELFF. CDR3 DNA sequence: TGTGCCAGTAGTATTAGGGGTGGCACCGGGGAGCTGTTTTTT.

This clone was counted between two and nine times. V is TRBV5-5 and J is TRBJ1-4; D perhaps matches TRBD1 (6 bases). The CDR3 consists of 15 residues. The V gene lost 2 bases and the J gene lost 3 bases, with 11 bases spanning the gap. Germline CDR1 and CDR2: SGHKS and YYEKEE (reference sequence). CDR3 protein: CASSFQGPANEKLFF. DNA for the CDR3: TGTGCCAGCAGCTTCCAGGGGCCAGCTAATGAAAAACTGTTTTTT.

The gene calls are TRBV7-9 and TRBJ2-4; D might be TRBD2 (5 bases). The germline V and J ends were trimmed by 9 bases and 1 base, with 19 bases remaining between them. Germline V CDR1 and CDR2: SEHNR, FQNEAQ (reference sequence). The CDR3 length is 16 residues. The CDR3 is CASGGGSSFAKNIQYF. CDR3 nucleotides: TGTGCCAGTGGAGGTGGCAGTTCCTTTGCCAAAAACATTCAGTACTTC.

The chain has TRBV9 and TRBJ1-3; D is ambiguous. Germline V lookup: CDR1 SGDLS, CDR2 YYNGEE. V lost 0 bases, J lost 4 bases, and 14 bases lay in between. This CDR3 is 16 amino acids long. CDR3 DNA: TGTGCCAGCAGCGTAGGAAGAAGTAGAGGGGGAAACACCATATATTTT. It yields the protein CASSVGRSRGGNTIYF.

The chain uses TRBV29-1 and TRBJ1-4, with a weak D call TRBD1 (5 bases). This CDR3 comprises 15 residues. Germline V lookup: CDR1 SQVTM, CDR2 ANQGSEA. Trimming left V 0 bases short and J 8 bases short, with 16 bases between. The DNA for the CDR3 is TGCAGCGTTGAAGAGCCCCACGGGGGTGGCGAAAAACTGTTTTTT. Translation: CSVEEPHGGGEKLFF.

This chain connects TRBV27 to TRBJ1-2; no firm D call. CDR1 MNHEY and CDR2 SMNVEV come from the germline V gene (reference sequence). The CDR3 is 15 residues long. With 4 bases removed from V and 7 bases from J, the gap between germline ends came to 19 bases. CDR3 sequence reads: CASSSGGLWAGGYTF. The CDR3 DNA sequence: TGTGCCAGCAGTTCCGGAGGGCTGTGGGCCGGTGGCTACACCTTC.

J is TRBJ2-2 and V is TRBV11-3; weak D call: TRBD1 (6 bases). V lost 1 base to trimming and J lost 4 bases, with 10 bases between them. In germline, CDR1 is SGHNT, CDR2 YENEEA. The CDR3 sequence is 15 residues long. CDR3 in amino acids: CASSLVTGPTGELFF. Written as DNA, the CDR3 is TGTGCCAGCAGCTTAGTCACAGGGCCCACCGGGGAGCTGTTTTTT.

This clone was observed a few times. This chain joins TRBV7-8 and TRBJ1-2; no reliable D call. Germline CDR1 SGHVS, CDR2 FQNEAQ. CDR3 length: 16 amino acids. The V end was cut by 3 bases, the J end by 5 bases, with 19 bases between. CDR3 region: CASSLNGRANLYGYTF. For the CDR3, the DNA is TGTGCCAGCAGCTTGAATGGGCGGGCGAACCTATATGGCTACACCTTC.

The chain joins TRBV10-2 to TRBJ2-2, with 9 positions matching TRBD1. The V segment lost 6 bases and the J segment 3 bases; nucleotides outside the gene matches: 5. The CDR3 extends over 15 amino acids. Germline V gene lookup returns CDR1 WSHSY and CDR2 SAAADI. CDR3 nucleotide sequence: TGCGCCAGCAGCTCGGGACAGGGCTACACCGGGGAGCTGTTTTTT. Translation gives CASSSGQGYTGELFF.